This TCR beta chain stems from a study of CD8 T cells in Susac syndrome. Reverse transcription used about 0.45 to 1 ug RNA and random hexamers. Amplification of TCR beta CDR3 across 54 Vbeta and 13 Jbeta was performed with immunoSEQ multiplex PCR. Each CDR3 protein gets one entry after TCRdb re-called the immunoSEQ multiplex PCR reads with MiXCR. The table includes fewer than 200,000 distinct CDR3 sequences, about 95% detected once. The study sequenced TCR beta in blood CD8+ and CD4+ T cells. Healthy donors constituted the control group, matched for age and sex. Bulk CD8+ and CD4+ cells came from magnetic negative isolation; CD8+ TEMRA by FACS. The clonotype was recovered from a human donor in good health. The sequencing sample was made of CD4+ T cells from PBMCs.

The CDR3 here is CASSFTGTSGSGEQFF. The DNA for the CDR3 is TGTGCCAGCAGTTTCACCGGGACTAGCGGGAGTGGTGAGCAGTTCTTC. This rearrangement joins TRBV27 to TRBJ2-1; TRBD2 matches 14 bases. CDR1 is MNHEY and CDR2 is SMNVEV in the germline V gene (reference sequence). The V segment lost 3 bases and the J segment 9 bases; nucleotides outside the gene matches: 7. The CDR3 has 16 amino acids.